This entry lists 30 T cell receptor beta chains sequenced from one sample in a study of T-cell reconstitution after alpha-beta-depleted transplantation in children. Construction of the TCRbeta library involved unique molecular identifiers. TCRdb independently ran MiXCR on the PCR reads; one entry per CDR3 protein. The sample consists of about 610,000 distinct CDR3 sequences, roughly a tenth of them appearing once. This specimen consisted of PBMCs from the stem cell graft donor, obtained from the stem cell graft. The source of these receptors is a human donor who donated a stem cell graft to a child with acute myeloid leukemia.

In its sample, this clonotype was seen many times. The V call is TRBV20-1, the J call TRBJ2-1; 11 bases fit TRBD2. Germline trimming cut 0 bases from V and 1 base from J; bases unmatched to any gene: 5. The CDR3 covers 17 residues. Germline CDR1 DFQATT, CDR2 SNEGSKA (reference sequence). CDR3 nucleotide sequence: TGCAGTGCTAGAGATTTAGCGGGAGGGCCTTCCTACAATGAGCAGTTCTTC. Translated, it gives CSARDLAGGPSYNEQFF.

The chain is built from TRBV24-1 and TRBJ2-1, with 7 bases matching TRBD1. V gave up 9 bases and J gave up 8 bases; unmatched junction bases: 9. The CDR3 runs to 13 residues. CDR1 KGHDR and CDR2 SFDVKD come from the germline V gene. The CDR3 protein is CATDGDSHDEQFF. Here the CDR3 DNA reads TGTGCCACCGATGGGGACAGCCACGATGAGCAGTTCTTC.

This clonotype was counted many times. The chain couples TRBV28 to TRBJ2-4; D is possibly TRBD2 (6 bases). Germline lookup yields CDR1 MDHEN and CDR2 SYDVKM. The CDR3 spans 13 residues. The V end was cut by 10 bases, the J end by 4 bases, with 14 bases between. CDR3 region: CATEGGEKNIQYF. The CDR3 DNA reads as TGTGCCACCGAAGGCGGGGAGAAAAACATTCAGTACTTC.

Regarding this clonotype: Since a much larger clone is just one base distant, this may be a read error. The CDR3 bases are TGTGCCAGCAGATCCACCATCGGGGAGCTGTTTTTT. As protein: CASRSTIGELFF. The chain carries TRBV27 and TRBJ2-2; D is uncertain. In germline, CDR1 is MNHEY, CDR2 SMNVEV (reference sequence). CDR3 size: 12 residues. Trimming shortened V by 6 bases and J by 7 bases, and 9 bases separated the two germline ends.

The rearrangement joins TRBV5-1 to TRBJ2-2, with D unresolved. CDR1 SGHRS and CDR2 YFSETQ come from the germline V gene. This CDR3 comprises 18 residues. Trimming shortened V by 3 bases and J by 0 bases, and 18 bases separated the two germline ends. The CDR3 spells CASSWLPQYGANTGELFF. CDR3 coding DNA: TGCGCCAGCAGCTGGCTCCCCCAATACGGCGCGAACACCGGGGAGCTGTTTTTT.

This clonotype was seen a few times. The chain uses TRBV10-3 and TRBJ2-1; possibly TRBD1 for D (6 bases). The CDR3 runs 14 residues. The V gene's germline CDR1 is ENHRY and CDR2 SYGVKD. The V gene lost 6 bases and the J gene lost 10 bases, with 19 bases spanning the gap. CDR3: CAIRFHREAREQFF. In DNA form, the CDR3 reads TGTGCCATCAGATTCCACAGGGAAGCGAGAGAGCAGTTCTTC.

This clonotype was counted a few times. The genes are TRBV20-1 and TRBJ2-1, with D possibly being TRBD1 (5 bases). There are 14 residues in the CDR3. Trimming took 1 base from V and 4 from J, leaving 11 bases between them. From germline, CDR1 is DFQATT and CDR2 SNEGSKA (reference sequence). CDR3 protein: CSARGQPRYNEQFF. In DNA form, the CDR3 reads TGCAGTGCTAGAGGACAGCCTCGGTACAATGAGCAGTTCTTC.

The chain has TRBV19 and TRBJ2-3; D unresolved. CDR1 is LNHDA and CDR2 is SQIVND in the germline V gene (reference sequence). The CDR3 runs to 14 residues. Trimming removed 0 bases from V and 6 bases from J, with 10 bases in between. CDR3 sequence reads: CASSIEGPADTQYF. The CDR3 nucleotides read TGTGCCAGTAGTATAGAAGGGCCCGCGGATACGCAGTATTTT.

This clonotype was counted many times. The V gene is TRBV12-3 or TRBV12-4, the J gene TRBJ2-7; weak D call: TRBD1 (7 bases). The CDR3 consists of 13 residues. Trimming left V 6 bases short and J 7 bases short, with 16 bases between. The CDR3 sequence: CASSRGQGVEQYF. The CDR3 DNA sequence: TGTGCCAGCAGCCGGGGGCAGGGGGTTGAGCAGTACTTC.

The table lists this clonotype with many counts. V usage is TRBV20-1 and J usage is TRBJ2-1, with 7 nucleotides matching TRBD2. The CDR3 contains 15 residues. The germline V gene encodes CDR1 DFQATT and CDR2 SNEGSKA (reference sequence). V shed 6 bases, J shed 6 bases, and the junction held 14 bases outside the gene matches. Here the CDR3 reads CSATRPSGTINEQFF. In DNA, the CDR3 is TGCAGTGCCACTAGACCATCCGGGACTATCAATGAGCAGTTCTTC.

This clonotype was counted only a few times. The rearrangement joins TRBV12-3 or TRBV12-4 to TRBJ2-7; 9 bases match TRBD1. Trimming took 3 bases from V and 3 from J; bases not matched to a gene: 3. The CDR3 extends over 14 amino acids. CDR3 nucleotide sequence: TGTGCCAGCAGTTTTGGGACAGGGAACTACGAGCAGTACTTC. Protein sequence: CASSFGTGNYEQYF.

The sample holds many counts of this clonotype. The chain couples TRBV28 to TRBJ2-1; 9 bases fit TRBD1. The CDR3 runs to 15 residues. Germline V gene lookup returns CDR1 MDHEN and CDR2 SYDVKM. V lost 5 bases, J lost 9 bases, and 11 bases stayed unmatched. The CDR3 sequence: CASSPGRTGDFEQFF. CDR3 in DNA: TGTGCCAGCAGTCCAGGAAGGACAGGGGATTTTGAGCAGTTCTTC.

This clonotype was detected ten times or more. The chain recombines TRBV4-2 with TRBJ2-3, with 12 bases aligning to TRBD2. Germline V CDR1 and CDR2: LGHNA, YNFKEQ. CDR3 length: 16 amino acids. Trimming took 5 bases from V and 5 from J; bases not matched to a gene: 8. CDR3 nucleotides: TGTGCCAGCAGCGCTCGACTAGCGGGAGTGGGAGATACGCAGTATTTT. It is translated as CASSARLAGVGDTQYF.

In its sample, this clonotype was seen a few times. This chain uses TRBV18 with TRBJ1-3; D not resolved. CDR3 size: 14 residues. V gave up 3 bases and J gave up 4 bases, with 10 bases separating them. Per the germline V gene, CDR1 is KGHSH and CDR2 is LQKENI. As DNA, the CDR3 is TGTGCCAGCTCACCGACAAAGGAGGGAAACACCATATATTTT. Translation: CASSPTKEGNTIYF.

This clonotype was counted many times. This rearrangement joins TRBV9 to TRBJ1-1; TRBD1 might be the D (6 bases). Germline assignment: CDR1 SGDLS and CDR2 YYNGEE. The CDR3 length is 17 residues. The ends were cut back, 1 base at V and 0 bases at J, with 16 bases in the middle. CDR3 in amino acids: CASSVSFQGMMNTEAFF. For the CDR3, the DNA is TGTGCCAGCAGCGTAAGCTTTCAGGGGATGATGAACACTGAAGCTTTCTTT.

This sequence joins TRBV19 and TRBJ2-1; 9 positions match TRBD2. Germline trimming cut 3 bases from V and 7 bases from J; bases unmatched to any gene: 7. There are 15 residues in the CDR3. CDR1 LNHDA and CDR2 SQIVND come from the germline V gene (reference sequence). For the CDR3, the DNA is TGTGCCAGTAGTATTGCGGGAGGGCCGGGGAATGAGCAGTTCTTC. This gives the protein CASSIAGGPGNEQFF. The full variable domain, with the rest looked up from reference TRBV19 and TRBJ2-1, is DGGITQSPKYLFRKEGQNVTLSCEQNLNHDAMYWYRQDPGQGLRLIYYSQIVNDFQKGDIAEGYSVSREKKESFPLTVTSAQKNPTAFYLCASSIAGGPGNEQFFGPGTRLTVL.

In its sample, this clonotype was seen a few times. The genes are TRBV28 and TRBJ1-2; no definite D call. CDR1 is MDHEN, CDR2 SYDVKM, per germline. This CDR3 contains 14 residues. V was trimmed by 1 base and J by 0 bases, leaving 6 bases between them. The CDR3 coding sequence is TGTGCCAGCAGTTTATCGACACCTAACTATGGCTACACCTTC. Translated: CASSLSTPNYGYTF.

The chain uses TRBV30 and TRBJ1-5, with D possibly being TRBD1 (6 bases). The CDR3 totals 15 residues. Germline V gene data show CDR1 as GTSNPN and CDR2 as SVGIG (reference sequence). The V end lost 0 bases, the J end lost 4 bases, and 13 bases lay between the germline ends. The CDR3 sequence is CAWSVAGARNQPQHF. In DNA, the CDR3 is TGTGCCTGGAGTGTAGCAGGGGCGAGAAATCAGCCCCAGCATTTT.

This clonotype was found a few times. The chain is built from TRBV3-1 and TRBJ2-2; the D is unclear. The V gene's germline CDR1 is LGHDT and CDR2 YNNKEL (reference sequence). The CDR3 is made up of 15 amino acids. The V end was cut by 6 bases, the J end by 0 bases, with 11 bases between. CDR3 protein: CASRRGRANTGELFF. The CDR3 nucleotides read TGTGCCAGCAGACGCGGACGGGCGAACACCGGGGAGCTGTTTTTT. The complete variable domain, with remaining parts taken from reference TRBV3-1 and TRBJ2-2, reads DTAVSQTPKYLVTQMGNDKSIKCEQNLGHDTMYWYKQDSKKFLKIMFSYNNKELIINETVPNRFSPKSPDKAHLNLHINSLELGDSAVYFCASRRGRANTGELFFGEGSRLTVL.

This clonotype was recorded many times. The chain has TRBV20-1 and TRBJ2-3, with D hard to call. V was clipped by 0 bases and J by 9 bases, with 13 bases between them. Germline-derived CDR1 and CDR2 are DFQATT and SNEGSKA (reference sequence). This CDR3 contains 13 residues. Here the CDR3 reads CSARDLVILTQYF. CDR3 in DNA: TGCAGTGCTAGAGACCTGGTAATTCTAACGCAGTATTTT.

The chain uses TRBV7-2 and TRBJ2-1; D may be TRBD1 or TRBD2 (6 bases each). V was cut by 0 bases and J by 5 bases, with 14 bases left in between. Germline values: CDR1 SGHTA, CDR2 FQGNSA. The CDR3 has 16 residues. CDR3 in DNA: TGTGCCAGCAGCTTAGCGGGGGGCGGGGCGAACAATGAGCAGTTCTTC. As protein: CASSLAGGGANNEQFF. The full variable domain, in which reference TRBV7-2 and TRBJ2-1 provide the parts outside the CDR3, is GAGVSQSPSNKVTEKGKDVELRCDPISGHTALYWYRQSLGQGLEFLIYFQGNSAPDKSGLPSDRFSAERTGGSVSTLTIQRTQQEDSAVYLCASSLAGGGANNEQFFGPGTRLTVL.

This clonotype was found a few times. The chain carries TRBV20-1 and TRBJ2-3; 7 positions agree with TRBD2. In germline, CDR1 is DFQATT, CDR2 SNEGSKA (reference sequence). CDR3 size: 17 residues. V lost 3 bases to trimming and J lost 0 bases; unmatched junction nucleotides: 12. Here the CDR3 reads CSASISEAGISTDTQYF. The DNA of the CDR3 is TGCAGTGCTAGTATCTCCGAAGCGGGAATTAGCACAGATACGCAGTATTTT.

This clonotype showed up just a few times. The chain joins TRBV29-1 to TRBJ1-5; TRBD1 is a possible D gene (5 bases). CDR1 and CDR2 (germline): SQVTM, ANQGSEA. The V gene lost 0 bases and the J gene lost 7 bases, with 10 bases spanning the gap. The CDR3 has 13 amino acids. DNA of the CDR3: TGCAGCGTTGAAGACAGGGTGGGACAGCCCCAGCATTTT. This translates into CSVEDRVGQPQHF.

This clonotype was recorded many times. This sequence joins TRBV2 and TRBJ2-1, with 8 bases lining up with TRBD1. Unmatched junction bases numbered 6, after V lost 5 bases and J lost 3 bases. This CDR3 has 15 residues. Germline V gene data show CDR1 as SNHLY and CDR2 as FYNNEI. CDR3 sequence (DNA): TGTGCCAGCAGTTTGGACAGGGCGGGCTACAATGAGCAGTTCTTC. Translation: CASSLDRAGYNEQFF.

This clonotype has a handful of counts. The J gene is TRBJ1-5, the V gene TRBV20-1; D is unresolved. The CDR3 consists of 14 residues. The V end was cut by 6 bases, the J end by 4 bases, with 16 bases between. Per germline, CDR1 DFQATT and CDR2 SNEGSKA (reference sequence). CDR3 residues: CSAKDPRTNQPQHF. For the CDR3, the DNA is TGCAGTGCAAAAGACCCCCGTACAAATCAGCCCCAGCATTTT.

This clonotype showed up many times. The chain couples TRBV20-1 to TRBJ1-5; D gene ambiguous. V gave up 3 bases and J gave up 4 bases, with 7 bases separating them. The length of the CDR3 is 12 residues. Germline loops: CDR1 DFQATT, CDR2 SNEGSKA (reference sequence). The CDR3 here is CSASMGNQPQHF. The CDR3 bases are TGCAGTGCTAGTATGGGGAATCAGCCCCAGCATTTT.

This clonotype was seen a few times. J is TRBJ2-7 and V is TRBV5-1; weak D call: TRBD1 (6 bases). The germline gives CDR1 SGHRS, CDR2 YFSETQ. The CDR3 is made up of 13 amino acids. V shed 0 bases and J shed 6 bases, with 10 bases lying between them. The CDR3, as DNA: TGCGCCAGCAGCTTGGTGTGGGGGCTCGAGCAGTACTTC. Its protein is CASSLVWGLEQYF.

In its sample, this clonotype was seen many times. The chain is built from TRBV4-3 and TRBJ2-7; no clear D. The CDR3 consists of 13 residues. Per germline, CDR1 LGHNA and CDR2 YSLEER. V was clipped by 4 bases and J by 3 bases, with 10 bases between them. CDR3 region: CASSPARYYEQYF. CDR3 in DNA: TGCGCCAGCAGCCCCGCACGTTACTACGAGCAGTACTTC.

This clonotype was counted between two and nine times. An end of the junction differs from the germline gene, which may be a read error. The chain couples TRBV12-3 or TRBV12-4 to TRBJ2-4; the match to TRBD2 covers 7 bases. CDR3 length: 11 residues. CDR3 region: CASSQTGTTFF. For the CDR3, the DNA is TGTGCCAGCAGTCAGACCGGGACTACGTTCTTC.

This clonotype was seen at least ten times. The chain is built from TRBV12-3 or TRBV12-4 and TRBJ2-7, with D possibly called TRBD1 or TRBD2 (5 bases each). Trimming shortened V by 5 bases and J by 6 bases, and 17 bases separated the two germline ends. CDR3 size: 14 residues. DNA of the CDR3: TGTGCCAGCAGTCTCGGGGCCAGTGGTTCCGAGCAGTACTTC. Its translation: CASSLGASGSEQYF.